Included here is one T cell receptor (beta chain) sequence, with context. Its specificity is not known. The data originate from a study of blood T cells in healthy people across ages. Broader study findings: Observed TCR beta diversity per million T cells went down as age went up. This fall followed a roughly linear course with age.

The second PCR ran roughly 7 to 11 cycles with a sample-barcoded 5' primer and J-beta primers. TCRdb used MiXCR to reprocess the 5' RACE reads, holding one entry per CDR3 protein. In the table there are 980,000 or so distinct CDR3 sequences, roughly 48% of which are singletons. Whenever a sample was processed, at least 7 million PBMCs were isolated. The sequenced sample consisted of blood. This TCR was sampled from a man aged 25-40 years in good health.

This CDR3 is CAVRGGYTSHTDTQYF. The CDR3 nucleotides read TGTGCCGTGAGGGGGGGATATACGTCTCACACAGATACGCAGTATTTT. V usage is TRBV10-3 and J usage is TRBJ2-3, with TRBD2 as a possible D gene (7 bases). V shed 11 bases and J shed 2 bases, with 23 bases lying between them. Germline V CDR1 and CDR2: ENHRY, SYGVKD. CDR3 length equals 16 residues.